One sample yielded the 5 T cell receptor beta chains listed below, sequenced in a study of blood T cell repertoires in COVID-19. The protocol was immunoSEQ multiplex PCR, while the TCRdb copy is restricted to in-frame clones and leaves out a portion. The data hold roughly 400,000 clones, with over 85% observed a single time. The sequenced sample was PBMCs or T cells enriched from blood (not recorded which). These receptors all stem from a woman aged 25 to 45 who had recovered from COVID-19.

Remarks on this clone: Other DNA sequences in the same sample also yield this CDR3. The rearrangement links TRBV27 to TRBJ2-7; D may be TRBD1 (5 bases). V dropped 6 bases and J dropped 3 bases, with 9 bases sitting between them. CDR1 and CDR2 (germline): MNHEY, SMNVEV (reference sequence). The CDR3 loop spans 12 amino acids. The CDR3: CASRDNSYEQYF. The CDR3 nucleotides read TGTGCCAGCAGGGACAACAGCTACGAGCAGTACTTC.

The chain combines TRBV6-1 with TRBJ2-3; 8 bases align to TRBD1. The germline gives CDR1 MNHNS, CDR2 SASEGT. After removal of 4 bases from V and 2 bases from J, the junction contained 8 bases not matched to a gene. The CDR3 length is 16 residues. The CDR3 loop is CASSVGPGGFTDTQYF. For the CDR3, the DNA is TGTGCCAGCAGTGTGGGGCCAGGGGGCTTCACAGATACGCAGTATTTT.

V is TRBV19 and J is TRBJ1-3; no clear D. This CDR3 comprises 15 residues. The V gene's germline CDR1 is LNHDA and CDR2 SQIVND (reference sequence). V lost 7 bases and J 2 bases, leaving 15 bases between the germline ends. This CDR3 is CASKRAEVPGNTIYF. CDR3 DNA: TGTGCCAGTAAACGCGCGGAGGTACCTGGAAACACCATATATTTT.

The chain is built from TRBV29-1 and TRBJ2-1; the match to TRBD2 covers 10 bases. The germline CDR1 and CDR2 sequences are SQVTM and ANQGSEA. The ends lost 6 bases at V and 0 bases at J; junction bases unmatched: 8. This CDR3 contains 16 residues. Written as DNA, the CDR3 is TGCAGCGTCCCCGGGGCTAGCGGGAGCTCCTACAATGAGCAGTTCTTC. Its protein is CSVPGASGSSYNEQFF.

The V gene is TRBV9, the J gene TRBJ1-1, with D possibly matching TRBD1 (5 bases). Germline V CDR1 and CDR2: SGDLS, YYNGEE. This CDR3 has 15 amino acids. Between the trimmed V and J ends, which lost 4 bases and 4 bases, there was a span of 17 bases. CDR3 DNA: TGTGCCAGCAGCCCAGGAGGGACCTCCCGCACTGAAGCTTTCTTT. This gives the protein CASSPGGTSRTEAFF.